This T cell receptor (beta chain) stems from a study of shared clonotypes between healthy human individuals. Study-level points and caveats: Exclusively blood specimens were collected; tissue repertoires likely differ.

Of note for this clone: Its matching antigen is unknown.

Sequenced by immunoSEQ multiplex PCR; TCRdb stores in-frame clones only, minus some. The repertoire has about 1 million clones, around 74% of them found once; the top ten carry 1.4%. Germline CDR1 reads SGHDN; CDR2 reads FVKESK. The V end was cut by 4 bases, the J end by 6 bases, with 19 bases between. CDR3 size: 15 residues. The sample consisted of memory CD4+ T cells sorted from blood. Regarding subset: CD45RA-negative fraction. The rearrangement uses TRBV14 and TRBJ2-7; possibly TRBD2 for D (6 bases). This receptor was obtained from a man in his late teens or twenties in good health. The DNA of the CDR3 is TGTGCCAGCAGCCCGATTGGGGGGAGGCCCCTCGAGCAGTACTTC. Its protein product is CASSPIGGRPLEQYF.